This T cell receptor beta chain was identified during a study of T-cell memory formation after mild COVID-19. Barcoded TCR alpha and TCR beta cDNA libraries with UMIs came from 5'RACE using constant-segment primers. One entry per CDR3 protein, called by TCRdb with MiXCR from the 5' RACE reads. The sample yields 550,000 to 600,000 distinct CDR3 sequences, roughly 22% seen once. In germline, CDR1 is SGHAT, CDR2 FQNNGV. Trimming took off 5 bases at V and 5 bases at J, with 18 bases between the two ends. This CDR3 has 16 residues. Specimen: PBMCs or a T cell subset sorted from them (not recorded which). This rearrangement joins TRBV11-2 to TRBJ2-2; no definite D call. The sequence was collected from an adult woman who had mild COVID-19 (a few samples of this study predate the infection). Cell type and time point are not known. The CDR3 spells CASSHPWAGRTGELFF. In DNA, the CDR3 is TGTGCCAGCAGCCACCCCTGGGCAGGCCGGACCGGGGAGCTGTTTTTT.